A single sample is the source of the 30 T cell receptor beta chains below, sequenced in a study of cytomegalovirus exposure and HLA in healthy donors. PCR involved 60 Vbeta and 13 Jbeta primers. Clones were sequenced by immunoSEQ multiplex PCR, and TCRdb holds only the in-frame ones, with some missing. The data contain over 85,000 clones, less than 85% of them singletons. Specimen: PBMCs. The source of these receptors is a man aged 35-49 years in good health and CMV-seronegative.

The chain couples TRBV19 to TRBJ1-1; the match to TRBD1 covers 8 bases. The germline V gene encodes CDR1 LNHDA and CDR2 SQIVND (reference sequence). The CDR3 length is 17 residues. V lost 4 bases and J lost 4; bases outside the gene matches: 14. DNA for the CDR3: TGTGCCAGTAGTAAACCCCCTCCGACAGGGGTGGTCACTGAAGCTTTCTTT. Encoded protein: CASSKPPPTGVVTEAFF.

The genes are TRBV4-1 and TRBJ2-1; 8 nucleotides align to TRBD2. CDR3 length: 15 amino acids. Germline-derived CDR1 and CDR2 are MGHRA and YSYEKL. V lost 0 bases, J lost 7 bases, and 5 bases stayed unmatched. In DNA, the CDR3 is TGCGCCAGCAGCCAAGAGGGGCGGGGGGCGAATGAGCAGTTCTTC. It is translated as CASSQEGRGANEQFF.

The J gene is TRBJ2-6, the V gene TRBV10-3; the D gene is possibly TRBD2 (6 bases). V was clipped by 6 bases and J by 2 bases, with 23 bases between them. The CDR3 sequence is 19 residues long. CDR1 ENHRY and CDR2 SYGVKD come from the germline V gene. The chain's CDR3 is CAISPSSGEDRAGANVLTF. CDR3 in DNA: TGTGCCATCAGCCCCTCGTCGGGAGAGGATCGAGCTGGGGCCAACGTCCTGACTTTC.

The rearrangement links TRBV7-9 to TRBJ1-2; 7 bases are a match to TRBD1. The V gene's germline CDR1 is SEHNR and CDR2 FQNEAQ (reference sequence). CDR3 size: 14 residues. V shed 5 bases and J 4 bases; nucleotides not matched to a gene: 7. CDR3 bases: TGTGCCAGCAGCCCGGGACAGCTATTCTATGGCTACACCTTC. It translates to CASSPGQLFYGYTF.

V usage is TRBV10-1 and J usage is TRBJ1-1; TRBD1 matches at 9 bases. The CDR3 loop spans 13 amino acids. J lost 4 bases, V lost 5 bases, and 2 bases had no gene match. From germline, CDR1 is WNHNN and CDR2 SYGVQD (reference sequence). CDR3 residues: CASSLDRGTEAFF. CDR3 in DNA: TGCGCCAGCAGTTTGGACAGGGGCACTGAAGCTTTCTTT.

CDR3: CAARLAGEDTQYF. DNA of the CDR3: TGTGCCGCCAGACTAGCGGGGGAAGATACGCAGTATTTT. The rearrangement uses TRBV10-3 and TRBJ2-3; 12 bases line up with TRBD2. The CDR3 covers 13 residues. The V gene end was trimmed by 11 bases and the J gene end by 5 bases; junction bases not matched to a gene: 5. Germline V gene data show CDR1 as ENHRY and CDR2 as SYGVKD.

This chain connects TRBV5-3 to TRBJ1-6, with D tentatively TRBD1 (5 bases). TRBV5-3 carries the ORF label, with uncertain function. V lost 4 bases, J lost 4 bases, and 9 bases lay in between. The CDR3 is 14 residues long. The CDR3 loop is CARSRGWYNSPLHF. CDR3 bases: TGTGCCAGAAGCCGGGGGTGGTATAATTCACCCCTCCACTTT.

V and J are TRBV5-1 and TRBJ1-2; 8 bases line up with TRBD1. The length of the CDR3 is 15 residues. Germline V gene lookup returns CDR1 SGHRS and CDR2 YFSETQ. J lost 6 bases, V lost 4 bases, and 11 bases had no gene match. The CDR3 DNA is TGCGCCAGCAGCCGCCGACAGGGGATTGGGGATGGCTACACCTTC. Translated: CASSRRQGIGDGYTF.

This clone has just a few counts. The CDR3 loop is CAIRWTDSSYNEQFF. The CDR3 nucleotides read TGTGCCATCAGATGGACAGATAGCTCCTACAATGAGCAGTTCTTC. V usage is TRBV10-3 and J usage is TRBJ2-1; tentative D call: TRBD1 (6 bases). This CDR3 contains 15 residues. Trimming removed 6 bases from V and 0 bases from J, with 12 bases in between. From germline, CDR1 is ENHRY and CDR2 SYGVKD.

This sequence joins TRBV7-3 and TRBJ2-7, with D unclear. Trimming took off 5 bases at V and 6 bases at J, with 14 bases between the two ends. The CDR3 contains 13 residues. Germline V gene data show CDR1 as SGHTA and CDR2 as FQGTGA. The CDR3 DNA reads as TGTGCCAGCAGCCAAGAGACAAGGCGCGAGCAGTACTTC. It encodes CASSQETRREQYF.

The sample holds a few counts of this clone. This chain connects TRBV28 to TRBJ1-1; possibly TRBD1 for D (6 bases). Germline CDR1 and CDR2: MDHEN and SYDVKM. V was trimmed by 1 base and J by 0 bases, leaving 9 bases between them. The length of the CDR3 is 15 residues. CDR3 DNA: TGTGCCAGCAGTTTATCGGACAGTATGAACACTGAAGCTTTCTTT. It codes for CASSLSDSMNTEAFF.

In this sample, this clone turned up once. The chain joins TRBV11-2 to TRBJ2-2; TRBD2 matches 7 bases. There are 17 residues in the CDR3. CDR1 and CDR2 from the germline V gene are SGHAT and FQNNGV. V shed 2 bases and J 4 bases; nucleotides not matched to a gene: 10. In DNA, the CDR3 is TGTGCCAGCAGCTTATTTGGTGGGGGGGGAGGCACCGGGGAGCTGTTTTTT. Encoded protein: CASSLFGGGGGTGELFF. Filled out from reference TRBV11-2 and TRBJ2-2, the complete variable domain reads EAGVAQSPRYKIIEKRQSVAFWCNPISGHATLYWYQQILGQGPKLLIQFQNNGVVDDSQLPKDRFSAERLKGVDSTLKIQPAKLEDSAVYLCASSLFGGGGGTGELFFGEGSRLTVL.

V and J are TRBV9 and TRBJ2-1; D is perhaps TRBD2 (7 bases). Trimming shortened V by 0 bases and J by 0 bases, and 16 bases separated the two germline ends. CDR1 is SGDLS and CDR2 is YYNGEE in the germline V gene. The CDR3 length is 18 residues. CDR3 sequence reads: CASSVVGGGHSSYNEQFF. The CDR3 nucleotides are TGTGCCAGCAGCGTAGTGGGGGGGGGACATAGCTCCTACAATGAGCAGTTCTTC. The full variable domain, rest sourced from reference TRBV9 and TRBJ2-1, is DSGVTQTPKHLITATGQRVTLRCSPRSGDLSVYWYQQSLDQGLQFLIQYYNGEERAKGNILERFSAQQFPDLHSELNLSSLELGDSALYFCASSVVGGGHSSYNEQFFGPGTRLTVL.

This sequence joins TRBV15 and TRBJ1-5, with D tentatively TRBD1 (5 bases). The length of the CDR3 is 15 residues. Germline V gene sequence: CDR1 LNHNV, CDR2 YYDKDF (reference sequence). Trimming stripped 0 bases from V and 7 bases from J, with 13 bases between. Here the CDR3 DNA reads TGTGCCACCAGCAGAGATAAGGGGCAAGAGCAGCCCCAGCATTTT. It translates to CATSRDKGQEQPQHF.

This clone was observed once. The rearrangement joins TRBV9 to TRBJ2-5; 7 nucleotides align to TRBD2. The J call may be mistaken, given a closer DNA end match to TRBJ2-7. Germline V gene data show CDR1 as SGDLS and CDR2 as YYNGEE. The CDR3 loop spans 14 amino acids. The CDR3 loop reads CASSARDYSYEQYF. The CDR3 nucleotides are TGTGCCAGCAGCGCCCGGGACTATTCCTACGAGCAGTACTTC.

The genes are TRBV5-1 and TRBJ2-5; D call uncertain. Trimming stripped 4 bases from V and 5 bases from J, with 21 bases between. This CDR3 spans 16 amino acids. From germline, CDR1 is SGHRS and CDR2 YFSETQ. This CDR3 is CASSIMTGRRSETQYF. For the CDR3, the DNA is TGCGCCAGCAGCATAATGACCGGCCGCAGGTCCGAGACCCAGTACTTC.

The genes are TRBV20-1 and TRBJ2-5, with D unresolved. V was trimmed by 5 bases and J by 5 bases, leaving 9 bases between them. From germline, CDR1 is DFQATT and CDR2 SNEGSKA (reference sequence). CDR3 length: 11 amino acids. The CDR3: CSARPGETQYF. The CDR3 region has the DNA TGCAGTGCTCGCCCCGGTGAGACCCAGTACTTC.

The V gene is TRBV21-1, the J gene TRBJ1-4; TRBD1 is taken as the D call from the table, unchecked against the DNA. TRBV21-1 is termed a pseudogene. The CDR3 has 16 residues. The CDR3, as DNA: TGTGCCAGCAGCCGCCAAAGGGGGCTGGTTAATGAAAAACTGTTTTTT. As protein: CASSRQRGLVNEKLFF.

The rearrangement joins TRBV9 to TRBJ2-5; D is perhaps TRBD1 (5 bases). The J call is in doubt because the DNA end fits TRBJ2-7 better. CDR1 is SGDLS and CDR2 is YYNGEE in the germline V gene. The CDR3 extends over 14 amino acids. The CDR3 DNA sequence: TGTGCCAGCAGCCCCCTAGGTCAGACAGCCGAGCAGTACTTC. This encodes CASSPLGQTAEQYF.

The V and J genes are TRBV29-1 and TRBJ2-4, with D hard to call. The CDR3 runs 12 residues. V lost 0 bases to trimming and J lost 3 bases, with 3 bases between them. Germline assignment: CDR1 SQVTM and CDR2 ANQGSEA. CDR3 in DNA: TGCAGCGTTGAAGACAGCAAAAACATTCAGTACTTC. Encoded protein: CSVEDSKNIQYF.

CDR3 sequence (DNA): TGTGCCAGCAGCTTACCAGAGGCCTACAATGAGCAGTTCTTC. Translated: CASSLPEAYNEQFF. This chain joins TRBV7-6 and TRBJ2-1; D gene uncertain. Germline assignment: CDR1 SGHVS and CDR2 FNYEAQ. The CDR3 has 14 residues. Trimming cost V 2 bases and J 2 bases, with 7 bases left between them.

The chain is built from TRBV5-6 and TRBJ2-1, with D tentatively TRBD1 (6 bases). The V gene's germline CDR1 is SGHDT and CDR2 YYEEEE. Trimming cost V 4 bases and J 8 bases, with 19 bases left between them. CDR3 length: 15 residues. For the CDR3, the DNA is TGTGCCAGCAGCGTCCGGGACAAACATTACGATGAGCAGTTCTTC. It is translated as CASSVRDKHYDEQFF.

V is TRBV10-3 and J is TRBJ2-3; D is ambiguous. Looked up from germline, CDR1 is ENHRY and CDR2 is SYGVKD. The CDR3 sequence is 15 residues long. Trimming removed 0 bases at V and 2 bases at J, with 9 bases between. CDR3 loop: CAISESRTNTDTQYF. In DNA form, the CDR3 reads TGTGCCATCAGTGAGTCGAGAACTAACACAGATACGCAGTATTTT.

The chain carries TRBV15 and TRBJ1-3; TRBD1 might be the D (6 bases). Trimming shortened V by 3 bases and J by 4 bases, and 13 bases separated the two germline ends. Germline values: CDR1 LNHNV, CDR2 YYDKDF (reference sequence). The CDR3 has 15 residues. The CDR3 spells CATSSDPGAGNTIYF. The CDR3 DNA follows: TGTGCCACCAGCAGTGACCCAGGGGCAGGAAACACCATATATTTT.

The V and J genes are TRBV5-1 and TRBJ1-2, with TRBD1 as a possible D gene (6 bases). Germline CDR1 and CDR2: SGHRS and YFSETQ. This CDR3 spans 13 amino acids. V was trimmed by 5 bases and J by 6 bases, leaving 14 bases between them. The CDR3 DNA reads as TGCGCCAGCAGGATAAGGGGGTACGATGGCTACACCTTC. This encodes CASRIRGYDGYTF.

The chain recombines TRBV7-9 with TRBJ1-1, with 7 nucleotides matching TRBD1. V shed 3 bases, J shed 4 bases, and the junction held 2 bases outside the gene matches. Germline CDR1 is SEHNR and CDR2 is FQNEAQ (reference sequence). This CDR3 comprises 13 residues. CDR3 nucleotides: TGTGCCAGCAGCTTTGACAGGGCCACTGAAGCTTTCTTT. The encoded protein is CASSFDRATEAFF.

For this clone: Different DNA sequences within this sample yield the same CDR3. The gene calls are TRBV25-1 and TRBJ1-2; D may be TRBD1 (6 bases). V was clipped by 1 base and J by 4 bases, with 10 bases between them. The CDR3 length is 14 residues. Germline CDR1 is MGHDK and CDR2 is SYGVNS. CDR3 in DNA: TGTGCCAGCAGTGAATGGCCCAGGGGCTATGGCTACACCTTC. The encoded protein is CASSEWPRGYGYTF.

The table lists this clone with a count of one. The chain couples TRBV10-1 to TRBJ1-2; TRBD1 aligns across 8 bases. The germline CDR1 and CDR2 sequences are WNHNN and SYGVQD (reference sequence). V shed 7 bases, J shed 2 bases, and the junction held 12 bases outside the gene matches. The CDR3 has 16 amino acids. The CDR3: CASTGQGLRLNYGYTF. The CDR3 nucleotides are TGCGCCAGCACCGGACAGGGCCTCCGCTTAAACTATGGCTACACCTTC.

As DNA, the CDR3 is TGTGCCAGCAGCGGGGGGGCCGGACAGCCTTACAATGAGCAGTTCTTC. Translated: CASSGGAGQPYNEQFF. The chain links TRBV7-6 to TRBJ2-1; tentative D call: TRBD2 (7 bases). V lost 5 bases and J 4 bases, leaving 18 bases between the germline ends. The CDR3 runs 16 residues. The germline gives CDR1 SGHVS, CDR2 FNYEAQ.

This clone was recorded once. This sequence joins TRBV19 and TRBJ1-1; 7 bases match TRBD1. Germline values: CDR1 LNHDA, CDR2 SQIVND (reference sequence). This CDR3 has 15 amino acids. With V trimmed by 5 bases and J by 1 base, 7 bases remained unmatched. This CDR3 is CASSSLRGTNTEAFF. CDR3 sequence (DNA): TGTGCCAGTAGTTCCCTCAGGGGGACGAACACTGAAGCTTTCTTT.